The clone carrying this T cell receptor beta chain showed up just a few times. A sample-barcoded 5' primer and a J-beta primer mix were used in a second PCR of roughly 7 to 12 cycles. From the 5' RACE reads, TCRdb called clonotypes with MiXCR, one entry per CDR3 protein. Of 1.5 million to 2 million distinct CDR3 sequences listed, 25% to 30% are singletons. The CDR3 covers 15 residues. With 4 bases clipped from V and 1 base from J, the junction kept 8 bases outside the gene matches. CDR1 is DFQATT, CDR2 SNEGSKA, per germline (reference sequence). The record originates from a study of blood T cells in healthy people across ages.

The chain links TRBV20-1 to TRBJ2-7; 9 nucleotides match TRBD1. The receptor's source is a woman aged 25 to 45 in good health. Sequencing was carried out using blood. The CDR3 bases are TGCAGTGCTATCAAAGGGACAGGGAGTTCCTACGAGCAGTACTTC. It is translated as CSAIKGTGSSYEQYF.